The clone carrying this TCR beta chain came up a few times. The entry originates in a study of blood T cells in healthy people across ages. Germline V CDR1 and CDR2: SGHTA, FQGNSA. V was clipped by 4 bases and J by 2 bases; unmatched bases: 8. This CDR3 contains 16 residues. A second PCR of roughly 7 to 11 cycles used a sample-barcoded 5' primer and a J-beta primer mix. In TCRdb, the 5' RACE reads were re-called with MiXCR into one record per CDR3 protein. The table records about 620,000 distinct CDR3 sequences, around 20% of them present only once. This chain connects TRBV7-2 to TRBJ2-5, with TRBD1 identical over 9 bases. This receptor was obtained from a man aged 65 to 79 in good health. Specimen: blood. CDR3 DNA sequence: TGTGCCAGCAGCTCACCGTCCGGGACAGGGCAAGAGACCCAGTACTTC. This sequence encodes CASSSPSGTGQETQYF.